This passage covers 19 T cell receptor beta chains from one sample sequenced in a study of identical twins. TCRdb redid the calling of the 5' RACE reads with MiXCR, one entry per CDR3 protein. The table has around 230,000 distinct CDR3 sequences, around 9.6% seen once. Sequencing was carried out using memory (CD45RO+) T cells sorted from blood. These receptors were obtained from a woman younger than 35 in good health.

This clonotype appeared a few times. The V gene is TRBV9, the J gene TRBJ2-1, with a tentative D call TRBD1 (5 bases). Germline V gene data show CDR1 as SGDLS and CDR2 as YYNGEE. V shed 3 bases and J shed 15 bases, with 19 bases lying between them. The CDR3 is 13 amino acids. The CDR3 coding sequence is TGTGCCAGCAGCGACGAGACAGCCAAGGGGCTGTTCTTC. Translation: CASSDETAKGLFF. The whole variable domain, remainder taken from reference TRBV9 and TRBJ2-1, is DSGVTQTPKHLITATGQRVTLRCSPRSGDLSVYWYQQSLDQGLQFLIQYYNGEERAKGNILERFSAQQFPDLHSELNLSSLELGDSALYFCASSDETAKGLFFGPGTRLTVL.

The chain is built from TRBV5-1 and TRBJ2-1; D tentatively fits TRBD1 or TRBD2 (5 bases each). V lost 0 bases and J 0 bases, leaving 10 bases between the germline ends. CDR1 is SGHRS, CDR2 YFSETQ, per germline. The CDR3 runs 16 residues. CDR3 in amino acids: CASSLGGTDSYNEQFF. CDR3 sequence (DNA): TGCGCCAGCAGCTTGGGGGGGACGGACTCCTACAATGAGCAGTTCTTC.

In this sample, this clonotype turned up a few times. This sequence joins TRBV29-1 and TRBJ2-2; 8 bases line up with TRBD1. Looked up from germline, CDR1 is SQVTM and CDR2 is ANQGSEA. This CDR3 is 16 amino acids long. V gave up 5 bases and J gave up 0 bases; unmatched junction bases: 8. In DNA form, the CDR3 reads TGCAGCGTTTTGCCAGGGGGCAAGGCGAACACCGGGGAGCTGTTTTTT. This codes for CSVLPGGKANTGELFF.

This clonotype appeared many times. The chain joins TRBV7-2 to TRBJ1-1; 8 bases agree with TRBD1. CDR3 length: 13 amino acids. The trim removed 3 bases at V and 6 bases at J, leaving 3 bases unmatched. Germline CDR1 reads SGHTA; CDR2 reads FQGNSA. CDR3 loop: CASSFQGAAEAFF. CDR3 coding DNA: TGTGCCAGCAGCTTCCAGGGGGCGGCTGAAGCTTTCTTT. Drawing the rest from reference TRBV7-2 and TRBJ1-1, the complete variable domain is GAGVSQSPSNKVTEKGKDVELRCDPISGHTALYWYRQSLGQGLEFLIYFQGNSAPDKSGLPSDRFSAERTGGSVSTLTIQRTQQEDSAVYLCASSFQGAAEAFFGQGTRLTVV.

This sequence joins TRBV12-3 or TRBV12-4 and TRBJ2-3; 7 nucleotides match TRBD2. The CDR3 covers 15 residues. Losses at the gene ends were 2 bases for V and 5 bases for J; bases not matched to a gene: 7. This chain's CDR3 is CASSLRGRGIDTQYF. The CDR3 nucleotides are TGTGCCAGCAGTTTACGCGGGAGAGGTATAGATACGCAGTATTTT.

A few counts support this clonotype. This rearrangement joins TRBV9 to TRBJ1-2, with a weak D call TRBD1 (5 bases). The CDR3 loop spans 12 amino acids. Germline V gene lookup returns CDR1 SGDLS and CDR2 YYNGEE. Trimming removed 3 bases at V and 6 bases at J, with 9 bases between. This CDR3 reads CASSAGTHGYTF. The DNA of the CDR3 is TGTGCCAGCAGCGCCGGGACTCATGGCTACACCTTC.

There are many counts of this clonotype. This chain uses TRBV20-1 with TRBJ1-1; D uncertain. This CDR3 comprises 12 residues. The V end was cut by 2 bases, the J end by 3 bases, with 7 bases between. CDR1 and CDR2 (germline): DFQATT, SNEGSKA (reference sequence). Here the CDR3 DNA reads TGCAGTGCTAGACGACGGTACACTGAAGCTTTCTTT. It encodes CSARRRYTEAFF.

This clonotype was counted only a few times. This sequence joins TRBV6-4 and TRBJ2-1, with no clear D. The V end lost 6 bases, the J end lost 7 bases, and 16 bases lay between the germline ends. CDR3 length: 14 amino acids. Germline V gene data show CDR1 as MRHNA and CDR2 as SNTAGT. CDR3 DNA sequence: TGTGCCAGCAGGCCCGGGTACGGAAGGAATGAGCAGTTCTTC. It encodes CASRPGYGRNEQFF.

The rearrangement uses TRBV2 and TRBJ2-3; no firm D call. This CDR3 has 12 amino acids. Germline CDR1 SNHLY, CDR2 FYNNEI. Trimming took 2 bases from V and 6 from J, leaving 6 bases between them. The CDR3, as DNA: TGTGCCAGCAGTGAATTCCGCGATACGCAGTATTTT. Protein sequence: CASSEFRDTQYF.

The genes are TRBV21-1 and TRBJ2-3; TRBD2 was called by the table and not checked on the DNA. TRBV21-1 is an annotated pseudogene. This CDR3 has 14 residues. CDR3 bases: TGTGCCAGCAGCACTCGAGGGAACACAGATACGCAGTATTTT. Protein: CASSTRGNTDTQYF.

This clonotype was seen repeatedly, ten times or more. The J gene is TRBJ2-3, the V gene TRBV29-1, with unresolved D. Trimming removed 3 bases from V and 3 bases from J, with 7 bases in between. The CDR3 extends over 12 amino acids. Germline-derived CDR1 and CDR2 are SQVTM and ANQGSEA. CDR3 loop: CSVEQATDTQYF. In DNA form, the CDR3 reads TGCAGCGTTGAGCAGGCTACAGATACGCAGTATTTT.

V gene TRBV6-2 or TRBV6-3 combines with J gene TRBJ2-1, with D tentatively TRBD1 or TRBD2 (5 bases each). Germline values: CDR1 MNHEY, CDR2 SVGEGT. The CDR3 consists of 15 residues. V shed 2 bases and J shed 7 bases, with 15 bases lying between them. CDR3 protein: CASSYPRLEGNEQFF. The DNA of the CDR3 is TGTGCCAGCAGTTACCCTCGGTTAGAGGGGAATGAGCAGTTCTTC.

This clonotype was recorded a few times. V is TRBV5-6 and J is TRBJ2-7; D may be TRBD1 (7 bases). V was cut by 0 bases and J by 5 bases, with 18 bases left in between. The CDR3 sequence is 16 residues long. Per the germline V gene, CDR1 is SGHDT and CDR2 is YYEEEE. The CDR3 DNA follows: TGTGCCAGCAGCTTGGGCGGGACAGACCGTCGGGACGAGCAGTACTTC. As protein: CASSLGGTDRRDEQYF. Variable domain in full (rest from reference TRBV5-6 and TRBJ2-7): DAGVTQSPTHLIKTRGQQVTLRCSPKSGHDTVSWYQQALGQGPQFIFQYYEEEERQRGNFPDRFSGHQFPNYSSELNVNALLLGDSALYLCASSLGGTDRRDEQYFGPGTRLTVT.

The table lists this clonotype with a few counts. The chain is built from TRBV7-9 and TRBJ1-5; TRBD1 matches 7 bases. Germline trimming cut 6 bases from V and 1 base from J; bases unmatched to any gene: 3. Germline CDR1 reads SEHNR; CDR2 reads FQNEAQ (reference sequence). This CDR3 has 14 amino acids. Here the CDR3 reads CASSLDRSNQPQHF. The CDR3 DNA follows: TGTGCCAGCAGTTTGGACAGGAGCAATCAGCCCCAGCATTTT.

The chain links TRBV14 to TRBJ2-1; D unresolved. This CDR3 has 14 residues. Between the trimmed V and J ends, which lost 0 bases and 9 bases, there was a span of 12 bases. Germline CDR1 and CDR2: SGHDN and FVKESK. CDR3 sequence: CASSQDWLGSEQFF. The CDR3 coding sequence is TGTGCCAGCAGCCAAGATTGGCTTGGAAGTGAGCAGTTCTTC.

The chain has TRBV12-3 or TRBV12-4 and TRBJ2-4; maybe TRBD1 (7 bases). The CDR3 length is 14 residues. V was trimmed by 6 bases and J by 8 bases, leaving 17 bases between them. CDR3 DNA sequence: TGTGCCAGCAGGAGACAGGGAGGCTGGGACATTCAGTACTTC. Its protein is CASRRQGGWDIQYF.

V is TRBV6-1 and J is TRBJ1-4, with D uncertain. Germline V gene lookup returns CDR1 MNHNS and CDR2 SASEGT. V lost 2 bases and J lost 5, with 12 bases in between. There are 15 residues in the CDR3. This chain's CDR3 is CASSEMSQLNEKLFF. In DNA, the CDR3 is TGTGCCAGCAGTGAAATGTCTCAGTTGAATGAAAAACTGTTTTTT.

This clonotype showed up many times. The CDR3 is CASSNRGGFQETQYF. The CDR3 DNA follows: TGTGCCAGCAGTAACAGGGGGGGATTTCAAGAGACCCAGTACTTC. The chain has TRBV6-5 and TRBJ2-5, with a weak D call TRBD1 (8 bases). The CDR3 runs 15 residues. V was trimmed by 5 bases and J by 2 bases, leaving 15 bases between them. Looked up from germline, CDR1 is MNHEY and CDR2 is SVGAGI.

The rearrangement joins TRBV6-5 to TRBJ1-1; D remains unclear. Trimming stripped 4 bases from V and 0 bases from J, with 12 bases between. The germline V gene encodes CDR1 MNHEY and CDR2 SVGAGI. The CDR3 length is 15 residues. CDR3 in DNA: TGTGCCAGCAGTTCAATGCAGGTGCTGAACACTGAAGCTTTCTTT. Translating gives CASSSMQVLNTEAFF.